Given below is one T cell receptor beta chain in context. The specificity of this receptor is unknown. No qualities accompany the bases; no much larger clone lies one base away. CDR1 GTSNPN and CDR2 SVGIG are derived from the germline V gene (reference sequence). From cysteine to phenylalanine, the CDR3 is 13 amino acids long. Solely the CDR3 DNA is kept, with 39 bases framed from the first base. The junction carries 15 bases between V and J, which are trimmed by 8 bases and 2 bases respectively. This sample stems from a study of cytomegalovirus exposure and HLA in healthy donors (dated by TCRdb to 2017 to 2019). For context, the study as a whole: In an earlier analysis of approximately 500 of the donors, under 300 Gb of sequence data and 100 million or so unique TCR beta sequences from 150 million to 200 million T cells were reported. Roughly 300 gigabases of sequencing data and approximately 85 million unique TCR sequences were included in an early release covering several hundred HLA-typed donors. Of the roughly 400 genotyped donors, 65% to 90% fell in the genetic ancestry cluster associated with self-reported Caucasian donors. The study was designed to test whether signatures of past pathogen exposure could be identified by cataloging public T cell receptors. Using immunosequencing, the study profiled T cell repertoires from 550 to 750 subjects and related those repertoires to cytomegalovirus serostatus. In addition to the first cohort of approximately 670 subjects, a separate validation cohort of approximately 130 different subjects was used. The study combined high-throughput TCR immunosequencing, statistical association of individual TCRs with disease status, and machine learning to predict cytomegalovirus infection status. To study patterns of TCR occurrence, a later analysis re-analyzed previously published TCR beta repertoires from around 660 donors and added high-resolution HLA genotyping. Rather than drawing on any new phenotypic data, the later analysis identified candidate immune exposures from TCR beta sequences and the way those sequences occurred across donors. To decide whether each TCR beta V gene segment behaved as functional or pseudogenic, an earlier analysis of several hundred of the donors relied on high-throughput TCR beta sequencing. Donor age, sex, ethnicity and CMV serostatus were collected together with the repertoire data. A later genetic analysis used genome-wide SNP genotypes for about 65% of the roughly 670 donors, treating that subset as a discovery cohort. All discovery cohort repertoires had been generated using a single sequencing platform. Both class I and class II loci were covered by HLA typing, at four-digit resolution. The number of donors typed differed by locus, with about 620-630 for A, B, C, DRB1 and DQB1, over 500 for DQA1, 606 for DPA1, and some 470 for DPB1. Because of strong linkage in the cohort, four to six DR-DQ haplotypes were treated as single units for association and clustering. Among about 370 genotyped donors of the cohort, an average of about 220,000 unique TCR beta nucleotide sequences was sequenced per donor, of which about 19% were non-productive. Beyond this particular receptor, the publication reports: Most CMV-associated TCR beta chains appeared to be HLA-restricted in a later analysis, and the HLA associations seemed to be driven largely by CMV exposure. Compared with equally common non-associated chains, HLA-associated TCR beta chains in a later analysis were more clonally expanded and had lower generation probabilities. V-gene and J-gene trimming of TCR beta chains was associated with a missense DCLRE1C variant in a later genetic analysis, and the association was replicated in an independent cohort. Most TCR sequences were observed very rarely across donors, whereas some public TCRs were present in many individuals. In an earlier analysis of fewer than 700 of the donors, most TCR beta V segments appeared in productive rearrangements about 87% or about 30% of the time, broadly matching IMGT annotations. At a false discovery rate of 0.05, a later analysis linked 15,000 to 20,000 TCR beta sequences to specific HLA alleles. In vitro tests confirmed that a few of the cytomegalovirus-associated TCR beta chains recognize cytomegalovirus antigens. Some IMGT-functional V segments, including TRBV6-2 and TRBV6-3, could not be told apart with the 87-base-pair reads, so those segments were excluded. Compared with the roughly 700-donor mean, donors in an Asian-associated ancestry cluster had fewer N-insertions in productive TCRs, according to a later genetic analysis. Because HLA typing was unavailable for some donors at each locus, only the typed subset was used in association tests. Presence/absence analyses assumed roughly uniform sequencing depth across donors, an assumption that may not hold. Strong co-occurrence of HLA alleles, especially DR and DQ, made assigning TCR associations to individual alleles difficult. In this cohort, only TCR beta chains were sequenced, and detectable features were limited by the absence of alpha or paired-chain data. A group of highly shared sequence variants was considered likely to be a technical artifact of the sequencing pipeline. A further reported finding was that TCR beta sequences accurately predicted the HLA-A and HLA-B alleles for most subjects in the first cohort. In a later analysis, several top co-occurrence clusters were reported to appear linked to parvovirus B19, influenza, CMV and Epstein-Barr virus. CMV serostatus was the only immune exposure information available for the cohort. The authors suggested that the approach could potentially be generalized to other disease states and immunological phenotypes. The classifier was reported to diagnose cytomegalovirus status with high specificity and sensitivity in both the original and validation cohorts. Correlated functional status among segregating V segments might reflect linkage disequilibrium, but an unknown experimental factor could not be ruled out. A later analysis found that TCR association rates varied across HLA loci, with DRB1 alleles showing the most associated TCRs and HLA-C alleles the fewest. The earlier analysis of 587 of the donors excluded approximately 15 rarely observed V segments, including chromosome 9 orphons, because counts were too low. The study gave a list of 150 to 200 TCR beta chains associated with cytomegalovirus.

The receptor library was made with the immunoSEQ multiplex PCR assay. The multiplex PCR relied on a mix of 60 forward primers for TCR Vbeta segments and 13 reverse primers for TCR Jbeta segments. The CDR3 region of rearranged TCR beta genes was amplified from genomic DNA by a multiplex PCR assay. The Illumina HiSeq System was used to sequence the amplified TCR beta libraries as 87-base-pair reads. In the original analysis: Across the roughly 600 repertoires, a later analysis counted some 81 million unique TCR beta chains, roughly 11 million of which were shared by at least two donors. A nearest-neighbor algorithm error-corrected the raw reads and collapsed the reads into unique sequences, merging closely related sequences to remove PCR and sequencing errors. To assign V, D and J gene segments, CDR3 sequences were aligned to IMGT reference sequences. For a sequence to be retained, a match of at least six nucleotides to both a V gene segment and a J gene segment was required. A rearrangement was called productive if the CDR3 had no stop codons and remained in frame with V and J, and every other rearrangement was called non-productive. CDR3 was defined by IMGT convention, running from the second conserved V-encoded cysteine to the conserved J-encoded phenylalanine. The earlier analysis of some 540 of the donors excluded any sequence lacking an unambiguous match to a single V gene segment. An earlier analysis of some 610 of the donors called V segments functional above 56.7% productive rearrangements and segregating when the between-donor standard deviation exceeded 5%. A statistical classification framework was built to diagnose cytomegalovirus status from the catalog of TCR beta chain sequences. In a later analysis, TCR nucleotide sequences were compared against IMGT/GENE-DB human TR gene sequences so that V and J genes could be assigned. Using the TCRdist pipeline, a later analysis assigned CDR3 sequences along with most-parsimonious VDJ recombination scenarios. A later analysis defined each TCR beta chain by its CDR3 amino acid sequence plus V-gene family, and excluded reads lacking a unique V-gene family. As a way to deal with suspected cross-contamination and a sequencing artifact, a later analysis dropped approximately 590 nucleotide sequences that were highly shared and had low generation probability. In a later analysis, a clonal expansion index was calculated for each public chain from normalized within-repertoire ranks of inferred template counts. Generation probabilities in a later analysis came from a VDJ recombination model fitted to out-of-frame rearrangements, and those results were checked against IGoR. A later analysis scored TCR-TCR, TCR-HLA and TCR-CMV co-occurrence with hypergeometric tests, applying a repertoire-size bias correction to TCR pairs. A later analysis estimated false discovery rates by permuting HLA or CMV assignments 20 times. In a later analysis, co-occurring TCRs were grouped using DBSCAN, with TCRdist sequence similarity added in when clustering inside HLA-allele-positive subsets. Co-occurrence clustering excluded repertoires with fewer than 30,000 or more than 120,000 public chains, plus five with anomalous nucleotide sharing. The source is immuneACCESS, and TCRdb retained only in-frame sequences with V and J called. Part of the clones is not carried over; for the studies checked, unresolved V genes explain less than half of this, and the remainder is unexplained. V, J and clone size reflect that table, while D and trimming were determined from the DNA. In this sample the table shows around 150,000 clones, 80% of which occur a single time. About an eighth of the sample goes to the ten largest clones.

In total, over 600 healthy bone marrow donors made up the cohort. All cohort members were sampled while nominally healthy, although unrecorded immune exposures were likely present. The donor was CMV seronegative and belonged to the group of 352 seronegative cohort members. A peripheral blood sample was collected from each donor, and TCR beta sequencing was performed on peripheral blood mononuclear cells. The Qiagen DNeasy Blood Extraction Kit was used to extract genomic DNA from the blood cell samples. This TCR was recovered from a woman aged 40 to 50 in good health and CMV-seronegative. The chain links TRBV30 with TRBJ1-1; the D gene cannot be resolved reliably. The sequencing input was PBMCs. The CDR3 reads CAGEKRGNTEAFF. The DNA reads TGTGCCGGGGAAAAACGGGGAAACACTGAAGCTTTCTTT.